This TCR beta chain is drawn from a study of blood T cells in healthy people across ages (dated by TCRdb to 2015 to 2017). As for the study more broadly: In model experiments, roughly one uniquely barcoded TCR beta cDNA molecule per two T cells was captured by template switching. To track age-related changes in TCR beta repertoire diversity, the study relied on deep sequencing normalized with unique cDNA molecular identifiers. Donors were grouped into four age groups: young (average roughly 17 years), middle-aged (approximately 41), aged (about 59) and long-lived (just over 80). To avoid experimental bias, donors of different ages were spread randomly across the sequencing lanes. The study analyzed two additional independent replicas of 1 million unique cDNA reads from the same blood draw for two donors, one aged 18 to 29 and one aged 80 or older.

Systemically healthy Caucasian individuals from Russia, 35 to 50 in total and aged about 6 to 100 years, were included as donors. Around 9.8 milliliters of peripheral blood were collected from each donor into EDTA-treated Vacutainer tubes. Ficoll-Paque density-gradient centrifugation was used to isolate PBMCs, with at least 7 million obtained per sample. Trizol reagent was used to extract total RNA from the PBMCs, yielding at least 5.5 micrograms per sample. For every donor, flow cytometry on a PBMC aliquot measured the percentage of naive CD45RAhigh/CD27high T cells. The CDR3, cysteine through phenylalanine, is 16 amino acids long. Only CDR3 DNA is held: 48 bases, read in frame from base 1. V gives up 3 bases and J gives up 7 bases, and the segment between their germline ends measures 22 bases. The germline V gene provides CDR1 SGHAT and CDR2 FQNNGV. The method was 5' RACE. Sequencer: Illumina HiSeq 2500. A second roughly 7 to 12 cycle PCR used a sample-barcoded 5' primer and a J-beta primer mix. Each TCR beta cDNA molecule received a unique molecular identifier from a template-switch 5' adaptor carrying 12 random nucleotides. Each sample yielded at least 3 million CDR3-containing paired-end reads. All of the RNA was converted into first-strand cDNA using the Mint cDNA synthesis kit, with a TRBC-specific oligonucleotide serving as the primer. Following uracil-DNA glycosylase treatment, a first 18-cycle PCR with universal primers M1SS and BC2_uni_R was performed on all cDNA. Regarding the original processing steps: For normalization, 1 million high-quality reads, each with a distinct molecular identifier, were randomly selected from each sample. Instead of being binned into consensus sequences, reads that shared molecular identifiers were thrown out. MiTCR, set to a Q25 quality threshold and the strictest error-elimination algorithm, was used for CDR3 identification, clonotype clustering and error correction. A nonparametric unseen species model with Euler transformation was used to estimate lower-bound total TCR beta diversity. TCRdb took the public reads, trimmed them with fastp at Q25, ran MiXCR for clone calling and kept in-frame beta chains. Identical CDR3 protein sequences are pooled into one entry, listed with their most common genes and DNA. TCRdb's processing, not the authors', yielded these V and J calls. Here the sample has around 1.7 million distinct CDR3 sequences; 28% occur a single time. 7.7% of the sample belongs to the ten largest clones.

The research as a whole found: A strong correlation was found between observed TCR beta diversity and the percentage of naive T cells measured by flow cytometry. The long-lived group showed more naive CD4+ T cells, fewer expanded clones and increased TCR diversity than the aged group, suggesting age selection. As age increased, observed TCR beta diversity per million T cells dropped in a roughly linear way, and a significant reduction was already evident by age about 40. Donor CMV infection status was unknown, potentially confounding age-related changes in expanded clonotypes. Because profiling used bulk unsorted PBMCs, naive and antigen-experienced compartments could not be compared conclusively. Total diversity estimates from one million sequenced T cells were considered lower bounds and underestimates.

This clonotype appeared a few times. Its antigen target is currently unknown. Base qualities are missing; no much larger clone stands one base away. The sequence came from a woman under 40 in good health. The chain joins TRBV11-2 to TRBJ2-7; TRBD1 is perhaps the D gene, given 6 matching bases. The sequenced sample consisted of blood. CDR3 reads: CASSFVGTRPSGEQYF. The nucleotide sequence reads TGTGCCAGCAGCTTTGTCGGGACACGTCCATCGGGGGAGCAGTACTTC.